These T cell receptor beta chains were read from a single sample in a study of PD-1 blockade in classical Hodgkin lymphoma. Profiled with immunoSEQ multiplex PCR; TCRdb holds only in-frame clones, not every one. Of some 95,000 clones listed, roughly 87% are singletons. This specimen consisted of peripheral blood mononuclear cells (PBMCs), obtained before the second cycle of nivolumab. The source is a human donor with classical Hodgkin lymphoma. CDR3s include the opening cysteine and the closing phenylalanine or tryptophan.

j_call v_call cdr3_aa
TRBJ2-7 TRBV13 CASCLSGTGGYYEQYF
TRBJ2-3 TRBV11-2 CASSLDFLFHGADTQYF
TRBJ2-3 TRBV13 CASSLGLAGGPSTDTQYF
TRBJ2-5 TRBV4-2 CASSQDLTSGSGETQYF
TRBJ2-1 TRBV7-3 CASSKGGRLSSYNEQFF
TRBJ1-6 TRBV18 CASSPPGQGLAPLHF
TRBJ2-7 TRBV28 CASSFRLLGGSYEQYF
TRBJ2-7 TRBV5-4 CASSSAQGASREQYF
TRBJ2-7 TRBV7-9 CASSLVGNEQYF
TRBJ1-2 TRBV6-4 CASSRLGGLVDGYTF
TRBJ2-5 TRBV5-1 CASSFPSGQETQYF
TRBJ2-1 TRBV9 CASSTTGDVYNEQFF
TRBJ1-1 TRBV7-9 CASSLGETEAFF
TRBJ1-4 TRBV28 CASNGQGRGKLFF
TRBJ1-4 TRBV7-9 CASSLGGEKLFF
TRBJ2-3 TRBV7-8 CASSLVAVGLTDTQYF
TRBJ1-5 TRBV28 CASSLPGVGNQPQHF
TRBJ2-5 TRBV28 CASSPTRGGLQETQYF
TRBJ1-1 TRBV5-8 CASSWGQLNTEAFF
TRBJ2-1 TRBV27 CASSIVGGPNNEQFF
TRBJ1-5 TRBV4-1 CASSPSFVGHRGSNQPQHF
TRBJ2-3 TRBV7-9 CASSGQGTDTQYF